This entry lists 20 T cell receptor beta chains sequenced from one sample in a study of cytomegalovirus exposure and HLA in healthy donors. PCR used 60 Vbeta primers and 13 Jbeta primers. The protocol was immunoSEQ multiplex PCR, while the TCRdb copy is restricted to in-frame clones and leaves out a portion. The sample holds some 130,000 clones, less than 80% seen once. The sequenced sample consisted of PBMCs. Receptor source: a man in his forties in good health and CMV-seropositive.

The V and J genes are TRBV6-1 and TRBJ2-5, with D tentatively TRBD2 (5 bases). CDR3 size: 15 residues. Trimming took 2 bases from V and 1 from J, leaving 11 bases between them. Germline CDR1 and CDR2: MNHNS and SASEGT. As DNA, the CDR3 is TGTGCCAGCAGTGAATCGGCAGGACTCCAAGAGACCCAGTACTTC. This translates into CASSESAGLQETQYF.

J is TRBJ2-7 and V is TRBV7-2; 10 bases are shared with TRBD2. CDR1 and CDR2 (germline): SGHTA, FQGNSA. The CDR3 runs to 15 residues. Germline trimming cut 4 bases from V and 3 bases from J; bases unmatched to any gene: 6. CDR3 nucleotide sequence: TGTGCCAGCAGCTGGGGGGGGACTAGCGTCTACGAGCAGTACTTC. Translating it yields CASSWGGTSVYEQYF.

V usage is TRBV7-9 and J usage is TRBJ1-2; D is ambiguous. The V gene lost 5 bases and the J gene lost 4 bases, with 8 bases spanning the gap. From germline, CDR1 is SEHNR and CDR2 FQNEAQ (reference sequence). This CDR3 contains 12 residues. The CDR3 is CASSPDFYGYTF. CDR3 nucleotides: TGTGCCAGCAGCCCCGACTTCTATGGCTACACCTTC. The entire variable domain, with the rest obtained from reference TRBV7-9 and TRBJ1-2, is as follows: DTGVSQNPRHKITKRGQNVTFRCDPISEHNRLYWYRQTLGQGPEFLTYFQNEAQLEKSRLLSDRFSAERPKGSFSTLEIQRTEQGDSAMYLCASSPDFYGYTFGSGTRLTVV.

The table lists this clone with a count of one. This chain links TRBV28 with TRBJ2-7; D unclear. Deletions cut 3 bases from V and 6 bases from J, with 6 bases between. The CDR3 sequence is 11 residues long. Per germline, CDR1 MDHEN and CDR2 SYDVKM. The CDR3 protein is CASSFNSEQYF. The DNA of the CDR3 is TGTGCCAGCAGTTTTAACTCCGAGCAGTACTTC.

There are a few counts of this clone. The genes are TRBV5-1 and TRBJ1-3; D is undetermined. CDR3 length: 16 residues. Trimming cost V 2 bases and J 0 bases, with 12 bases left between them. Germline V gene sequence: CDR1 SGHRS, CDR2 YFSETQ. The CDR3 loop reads CASSFAVVSSGNTIYF. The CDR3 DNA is TGCGCCAGCAGCTTTGCGGTCGTGAGCTCTGGAAACACCATATATTTT.

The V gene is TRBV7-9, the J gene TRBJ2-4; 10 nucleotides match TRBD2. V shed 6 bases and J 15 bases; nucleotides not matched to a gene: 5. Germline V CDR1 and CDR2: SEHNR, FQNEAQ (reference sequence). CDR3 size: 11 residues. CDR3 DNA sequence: TGTGCCAGCAGTTGGACTAGCGGCGTGTACTTC. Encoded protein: CASSWTSGVYF.

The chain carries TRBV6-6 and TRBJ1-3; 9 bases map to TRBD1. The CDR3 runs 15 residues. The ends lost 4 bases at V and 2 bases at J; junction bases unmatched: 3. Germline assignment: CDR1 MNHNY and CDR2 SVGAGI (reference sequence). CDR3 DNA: TGTGCCAGCAGTTTAACAGGGGGCACTGGAAACACCATATATTTT. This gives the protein CASSLTGGTGNTIYF.

CDR3 coding DNA: TGTGCCAGCAGTTATCGGGGGGTTGGCACCTTC. Translation: CASSYRGVGTF. The chain couples TRBV6-6 to TRBJ1-2; a weak D match, TRBD1 (5 bases). The CDR3 loop spans 11 amino acids. CDR1 is MNHNY and CDR2 is SVGAGI in the germline V gene (reference sequence). V lost 3 bases to trimming and J lost 13 bases, with 12 bases between them.

Here the CDR3 reads CASSSTGGYNEQFF. The CDR3 DNA reads TGTGCCAGCAGCTCCACGGGGGGGTACAATGAGCAGTTCTTC. This sequence joins TRBV11-3 and TRBJ2-1; 8 bases line up with TRBD2. Trimming at V came to 4 bases and at J to 4 bases, leaving 3 bases not matched to a gene. Germline CDR1 SGHNT, CDR2 YENEEA. The CDR3 is 14 amino acids.

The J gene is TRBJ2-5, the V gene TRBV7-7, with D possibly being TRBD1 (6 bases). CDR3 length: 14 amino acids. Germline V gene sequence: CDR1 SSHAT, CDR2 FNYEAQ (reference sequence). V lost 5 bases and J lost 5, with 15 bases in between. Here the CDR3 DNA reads TGTGCCAGCAGCCCAGGGCTAGGGGGTGAGACCCAGTACTTC. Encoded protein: CASSPGLGGETQYF.

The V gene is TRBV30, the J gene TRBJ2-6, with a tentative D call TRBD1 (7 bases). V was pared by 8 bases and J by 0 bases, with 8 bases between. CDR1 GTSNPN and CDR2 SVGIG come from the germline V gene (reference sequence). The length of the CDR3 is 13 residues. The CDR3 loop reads CAQGGSGANVLTF. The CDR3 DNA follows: TGTGCCCAGGGGGGCTCTGGGGCCAACGTCCTGACTTTC.

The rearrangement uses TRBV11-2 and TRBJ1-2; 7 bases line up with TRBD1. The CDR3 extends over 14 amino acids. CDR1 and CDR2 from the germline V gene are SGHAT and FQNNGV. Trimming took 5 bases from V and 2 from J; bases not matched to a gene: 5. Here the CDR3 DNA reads TGTGCCAGCAGCCAGTTGGGACAGAACTATGGCTACACCTTC. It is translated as CASSQLGQNYGYTF.

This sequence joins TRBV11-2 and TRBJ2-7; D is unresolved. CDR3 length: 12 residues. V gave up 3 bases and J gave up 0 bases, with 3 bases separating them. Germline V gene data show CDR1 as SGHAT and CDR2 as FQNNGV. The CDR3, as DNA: TGTGCCAGCAGCTTGAGCTCCTACGAGCAGTACTTC. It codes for CASSLSSYEQYF.

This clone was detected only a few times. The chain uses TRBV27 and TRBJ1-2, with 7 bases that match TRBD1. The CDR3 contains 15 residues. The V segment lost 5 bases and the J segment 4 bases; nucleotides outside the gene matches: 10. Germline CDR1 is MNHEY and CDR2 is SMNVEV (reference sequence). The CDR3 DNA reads TGTGCCAGCAGTACCCCGGACAGGCTTTCCTATGGCTACACCTTC. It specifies CASSTPDRLSYGYTF.

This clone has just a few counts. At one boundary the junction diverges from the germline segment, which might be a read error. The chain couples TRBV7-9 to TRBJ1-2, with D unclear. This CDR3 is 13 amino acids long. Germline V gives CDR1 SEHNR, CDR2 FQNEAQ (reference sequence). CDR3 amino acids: CSSSLTFGHGYTF. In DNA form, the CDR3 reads TGTTCCAGCAGCTTAACTTTCGGTCATGGCTACACCTTC.

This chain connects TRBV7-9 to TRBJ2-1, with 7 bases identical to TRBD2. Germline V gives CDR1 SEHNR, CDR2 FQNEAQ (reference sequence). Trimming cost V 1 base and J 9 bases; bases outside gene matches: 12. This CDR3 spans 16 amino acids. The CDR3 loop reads CASSLGAGVLRGEQFF. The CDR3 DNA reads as TGTGCCAGCAGCTTAGGGGCGGGAGTCCTTAGGGGTGAGCAGTTCTTC.

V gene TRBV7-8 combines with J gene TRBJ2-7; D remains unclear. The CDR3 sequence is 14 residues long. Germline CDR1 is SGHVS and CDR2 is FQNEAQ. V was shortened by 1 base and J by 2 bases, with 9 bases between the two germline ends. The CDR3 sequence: CASSLGGRTYEQYF. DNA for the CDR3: TGTGCCAGCAGCTTAGGAGGTAGGACCTACGAGCAGTACTTC. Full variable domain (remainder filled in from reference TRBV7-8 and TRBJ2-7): GAGVSQSPRYKVAKRGQDVALRCDPISGHVSLFWYQQALGQGPEFLTYFQNEAQLDKSGLPSDRFFAERPEGSVSTLKIQRTQQEDSAVYLCASSLGGRTYEQYFGPGTRLTVT.

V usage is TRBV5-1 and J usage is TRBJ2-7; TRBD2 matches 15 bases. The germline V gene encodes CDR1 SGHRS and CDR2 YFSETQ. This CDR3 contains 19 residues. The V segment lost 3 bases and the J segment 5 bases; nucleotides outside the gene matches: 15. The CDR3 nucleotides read TGCGCCAGCAGCTCAAGAGAAACTGGACTAGCGGGAGGGCCGGACGAGCAGTACTTC. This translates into CASSSRETGLAGGPDEQYF.

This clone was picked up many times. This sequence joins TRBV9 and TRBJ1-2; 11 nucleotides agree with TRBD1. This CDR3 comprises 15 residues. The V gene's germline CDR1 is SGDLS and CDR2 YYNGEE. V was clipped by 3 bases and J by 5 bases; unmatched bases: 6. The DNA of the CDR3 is TGTGCCAGCAGCGCCGGGACAGGGGGGGCTTATGGCTACACCTTC. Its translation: CASSAGTGGAYGYTF.

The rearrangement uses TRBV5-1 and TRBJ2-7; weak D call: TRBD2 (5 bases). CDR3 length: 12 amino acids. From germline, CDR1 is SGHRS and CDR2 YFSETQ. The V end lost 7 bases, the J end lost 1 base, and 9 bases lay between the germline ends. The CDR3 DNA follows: TGCGCCAGCGGCCCGGGGTCCTACGAGCAGTACTTC. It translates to CASGPGSYEQYF.